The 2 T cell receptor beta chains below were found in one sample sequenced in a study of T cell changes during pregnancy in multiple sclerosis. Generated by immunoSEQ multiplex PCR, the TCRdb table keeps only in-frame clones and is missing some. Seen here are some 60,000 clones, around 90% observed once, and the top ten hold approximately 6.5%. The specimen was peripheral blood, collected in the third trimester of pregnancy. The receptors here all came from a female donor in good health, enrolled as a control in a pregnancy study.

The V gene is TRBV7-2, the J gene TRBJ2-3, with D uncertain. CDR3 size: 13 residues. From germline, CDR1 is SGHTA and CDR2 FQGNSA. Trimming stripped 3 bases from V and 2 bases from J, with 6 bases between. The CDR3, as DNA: TGTGCCAGCAGCTTGGCTTTCACAGATACGCAGTATTTT. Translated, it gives CASSLAFTDTQYF.

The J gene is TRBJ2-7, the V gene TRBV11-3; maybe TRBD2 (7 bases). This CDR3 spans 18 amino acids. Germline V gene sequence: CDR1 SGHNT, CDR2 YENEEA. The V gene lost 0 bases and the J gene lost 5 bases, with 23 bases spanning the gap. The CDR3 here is CASSLDLGGPDVVHEQYF. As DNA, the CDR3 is TGTGCCAGCAGCTTAGATCTCGGGGGGCCCGACGTTGTGCACGAGCAGTACTTC.